This T cell receptor (beta chain) came from a study of shared clonotypes between healthy human individuals (TCRdb year 2020). Study-wide context: A couple of women and a few men aged 18 to 49 years were included in the cohort. To increase sequencing depth and limit assay-specific biases, TCR repertoire library preparation and sequencing were carried out by different laboratories using diverse techniques. The study deeply sequenced blood TCR repertoires of about five healthy adults to estimate repertoire size and the extent of clonotype sharing between individuals. Per donor, leukapheresis produced somewhere between about 0.9 and 9 billion PBMCs. For each donor, three plates each were used for CD4 naive and CD4 memory, two plates were used for CD8 naive, and one plate was used for CD8 memory.

CDR1 SGHVS and CDR2 FNYEAQ are derived from the germline V gene. The CDR3 spans 18 residues, from the cysteine through the phenylalanine. Only CDR3 DNA remains: 54 bases, in frame from the first base. Unmatched junction bases come to 13, with V trimmed by 4 bases and J by 4 bases. Findings and caveats that apply to the study as a whole: Across a handful of donors, about 5.2% of naive CD4, 3% to 4% of naive CD8, 2.3% of memory CD4, and 0.4% of memory CD8 clonotypes were shared. Compared with non-shared clonotypes, the clonotypes found in all four sorted-subset donors had higher generation probabilities. Larger estimated clonotype richness was generally found for naive subsets than for memory subsets. Because the study included a small number of donors, the genetic and exposure-history diversity represented was limited. Sampling was restricted to blood, and TCR repertoires in tissues likely differ from the TCR repertoires found in blood. Based on pairwise subsampling, the degree of clonotype sharing among donors was expected to be affected by sequencing depth. Rarefaction of sorted-subset datasets indicated incomplete sequencing despite the large sequencing depth.

The donors were healthy, HIV-negative adults who had no recently reported acute infections or vaccinations. All donors were Caucasian adults living in Nashville, Tennessee, USA. CD8 memory samples combined magnetically selected CD45RO+ cells with CCR7-negative CD45RA+ effector memory (TemRA) cells. Blood was obtained by leukapheresis, after which PBMCs were separated by Ficoll-Histopaque density gradient centrifugation and cryopreserved in liquid nitrogen vapor phase. Analytical flow cytometry was used to check the purity and quantity of each magnetically sorted T cell population. Genomic DNA was isolated from each sorted fraction and quantified by UV absorbance on a Nanodrop 2000c. Details on this clone: The clone's antigen remains unknown. No much larger clone is present one base from it, and per-base qualities are unavailable.

Using the deep immunoSEQ assay, TCR CDR3 regions were amplified from genomic DNA by multiplex PCR. Genomic DNA extracted from each cell subset was distributed evenly over all wells of several immunoSEQ 96-well plates, and each plate served as one replicate. Each replicate PCR for sorted subsets received around 210 ng genomic DNA, equal to tens of thousands of T cell genomes. Purified libraries were measured with a Qubit 3.0 fluorometer, size-checked on a Bioanalyzer 2100, and measured again with the KAPA Library Quantification kit. Every immunoSEQ 96-well plate was sequenced on a dedicated single-read 150-cycle Illumina NextSeq 550 flow cell. In the original analysis: Because the immunoSEQ output held only junctional sequences and lacked quality scores, the filtering could not match the filtering applied to full-length reads. To assign V/J genes and CDR3, sequences were annotated using PyIR, a Python wrapper for IgBLAST v1.9, with IMGT germline references. Reads were filtered out if the reads had weak V/J assignments (E-value above 1e-6), no CDR3, stop codons, out-of-frame junctions, or ambiguous translated residues. A V3J clonotype was defined by an identical inferred V gene, J gene, and CDR3 amino acid sequence. Percentage overlap between repertoires was computed as shared unique clonotypes divided by the size of the smaller repertoire. Repertoire richness was assessed with RTK rarefaction, the Chao1 estimator, and Recon v2.1 estimates of unobserved clonotypes. Generation probabilities were computed with OLGA for all TCRbeta clonotypes obtained by the gDNA method from four donors. The source is immuneACCESS, and TCRdb retained only in-frame sequences with V and J called. Part of the clones is not carried over; for the studies checked, unresolved V genes explain less than half of this, and the remainder is unexplained. Clone size and the V and J calls come from that table; the DNA yielded D and trimming. In this sample the table shows 650,000 to 700,000 clones, 90% of which occur a single time. The ten largest clones take up about 34% of the sample.

The sample taken for sequencing was memory CD8+ T cells from PBMCs. The label giving this sample's cell subset or site can be read as: CD45RO+ cells pooled with CCR7-negative TemRA cells. The rearrangement joined TRBV7-6 to TRBJ2-1; 10 central bases correspond to TRBD2. The clonotype originates from a young man in good health. Some clones in this sample may be carry-over from other donors' samples. Here the CDR3 is given as CASSSRPVAGGEYNEQFF. The nucleotides read TGTGCCAGCAGCTCCAGGCCGGTAGCGGGAGGAGAATACAATGAGCAGTTCTTC.